This TCR beta chain was captured by sequencing in a study of human T cells and chemical hapten exposure. On the study more broadly: The patients, most of them female, presented with alopecia areata, totalis or universalis.

The time point was: patch test 3, about 24 weeks after DPC sensitization. Treatment here: therapeutic diphenylcyclopropenone sensitization with weekly scalp DPC. This clonotype was counted between two and nine times. CDR3 length: 17 amino acids. Germline V CDR1 and CDR2: PRHDT, FYEKMQ (reference sequence). Trimming took 5 bases from V and 7 from J; bases not matched to a gene: 19. TCRdb independently ran MiXCR on the RACE reads; one entry per CDR3 protein. The profile shows 95,000 to 150,000 distinct CDR3 sequences, around 10% of them singletons. The source is a woman aged 45-65 years with alopecia areata. Some clones in this sample may be carry-over from other donors' samples. The chain is built from TRBV13 and TRBJ2-5, with 7 bases identical to TRBD1. The sample here was whole blood, taken in connection with sensitization to the hapten diphenylcyclopropenone (DPC). CDR3 residues: CASSTQVDRAVSGTQYF. DNA of the CDR3: TGTGCCAGCAGCACCCAAGTAGACAGGGCGGTATCTGGGACCCAGTACTTC.